This record concerns one TCR beta chain sequence. What it recognizes is unknown. Profiling relied on immunoSEQ multiplex PCR, and the TCRdb table lists in-frame clones only, not all of them. The sample has roughly 150,000 clones, 90% to 95% seen once. The data originate from a study of T cell responses to AZD1222 COVID-19 vaccine. Broader study findings: Among vaccine-associated CD4 TCRs, coverage spanned spike, with dominance at 160-218 and 743-854. AZD1222 recipients seropositive at baseline numbered only 5 or 6.

Pooling was applied to second doses at about 4 or about 12 weeks. Trimming took 0 bases from V and 3 from J, leaving 9 bases between them. The CDR3 length is 14 residues. Germline CDR1 SGDLS, CDR2 YYNGEE. The sequencing here drew on peripheral blood, taken 28 days after the second AZD1222 dose. V usage is TRBV9 and J usage is TRBJ1-2; D call uncertain. The receptor's source is an adult who received the AZD1222 COVID-19 vaccine. CDR3 protein: CASSVALGDYGYTF. The CDR3, as DNA: TGTGCCAGCAGCGTAGCATTGGGCGACTATGGCTACACCTTC.